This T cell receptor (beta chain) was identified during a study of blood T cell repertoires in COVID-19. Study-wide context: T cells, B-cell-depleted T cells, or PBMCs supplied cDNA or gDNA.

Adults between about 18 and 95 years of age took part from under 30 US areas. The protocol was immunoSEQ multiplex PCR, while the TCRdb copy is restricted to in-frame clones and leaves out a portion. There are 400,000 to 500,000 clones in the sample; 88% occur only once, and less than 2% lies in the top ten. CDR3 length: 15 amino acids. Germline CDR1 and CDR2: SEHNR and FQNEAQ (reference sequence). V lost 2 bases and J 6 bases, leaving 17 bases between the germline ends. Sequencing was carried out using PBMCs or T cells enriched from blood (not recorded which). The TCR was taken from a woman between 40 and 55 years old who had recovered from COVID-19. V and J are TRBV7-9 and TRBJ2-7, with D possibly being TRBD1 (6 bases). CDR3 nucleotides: TGTGCCAGCAGCTTAATGGGGGCATCTAATTCCGAGCAGTACTTC. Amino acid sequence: CASSLMGASNSEQYF.